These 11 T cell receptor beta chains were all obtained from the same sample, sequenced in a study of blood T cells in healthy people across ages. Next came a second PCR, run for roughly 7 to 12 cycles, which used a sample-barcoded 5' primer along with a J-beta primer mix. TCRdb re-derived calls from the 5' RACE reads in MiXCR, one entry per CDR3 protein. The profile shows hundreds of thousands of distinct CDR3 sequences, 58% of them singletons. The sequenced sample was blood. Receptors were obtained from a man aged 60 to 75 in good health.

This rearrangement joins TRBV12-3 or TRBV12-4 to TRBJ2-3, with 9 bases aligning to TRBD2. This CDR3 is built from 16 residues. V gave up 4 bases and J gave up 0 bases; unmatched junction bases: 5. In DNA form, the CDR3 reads TGTGCCAGCAGTTCACGACTAGCGGCTAGCACAGATACGCAGTATTTT. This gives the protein CASSSRLAASTDTQYF.

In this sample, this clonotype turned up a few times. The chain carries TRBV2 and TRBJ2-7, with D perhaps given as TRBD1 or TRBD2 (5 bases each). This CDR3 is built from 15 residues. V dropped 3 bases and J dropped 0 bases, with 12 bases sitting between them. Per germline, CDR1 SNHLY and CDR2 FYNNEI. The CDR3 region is CASSEGWDGSYEQYF. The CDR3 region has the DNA TGTGCCAGCAGTGAGGGTTGGGACGGCTCCTACGAGCAGTACTTC.

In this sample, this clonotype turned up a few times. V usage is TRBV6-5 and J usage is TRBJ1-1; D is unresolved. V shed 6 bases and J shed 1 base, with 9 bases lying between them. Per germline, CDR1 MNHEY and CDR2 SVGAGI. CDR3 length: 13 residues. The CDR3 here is CASRSRRNTEAFF. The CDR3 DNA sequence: TGTGCCAGCAGGTCGAGGAGGAACACTGAAGCTTTCTTT.

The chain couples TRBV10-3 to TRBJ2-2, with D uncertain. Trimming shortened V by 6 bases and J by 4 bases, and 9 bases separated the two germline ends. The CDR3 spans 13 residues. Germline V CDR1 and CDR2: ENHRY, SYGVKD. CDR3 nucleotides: TGTGCCATCAGGCAGCACTTCACCGGGGAGCTGTTTTTT. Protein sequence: CAIRQHFTGELFF.

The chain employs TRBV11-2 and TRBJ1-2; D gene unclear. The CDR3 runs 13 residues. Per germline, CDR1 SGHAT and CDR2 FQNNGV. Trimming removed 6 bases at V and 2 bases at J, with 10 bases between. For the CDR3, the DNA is TGTGCCAGCAGTAAAGAAGTGAACTATGGCTACACCTTC. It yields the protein CASSKEVNYGYTF.

The CDR3: CASTRLALTDTQYF. In DNA form, the CDR3 reads TGTGCCAGCACACGACTAGCTCTCACAGATACGCAGTATTTT. J is TRBJ2-3 and V is TRBV28; 7 bases are shared with TRBD2. The CDR3 extends over 14 amino acids. Losses at the gene ends were 7 bases for V and 2 bases for J; bases not matched to a gene: 6. Germline V lookup: CDR1 MDHEN, CDR2 SYDVKM.

CDR3 loop: CSAMDRGVGREKLFF. CDR3 coding DNA: TGCAGTGCAATGGACAGGGGGGTAGGCCGTGAAAAACTGTTTTTT. The chain couples TRBV20-1 to TRBJ1-4, with 10 bases fitting TRBD1. CDR1 is DFQATT and CDR2 is SNEGSKA in the germline V gene (reference sequence). V dropped 6 bases and J dropped 7; count of bases not matched to a gene: 11. The CDR3 runs to 15 residues.

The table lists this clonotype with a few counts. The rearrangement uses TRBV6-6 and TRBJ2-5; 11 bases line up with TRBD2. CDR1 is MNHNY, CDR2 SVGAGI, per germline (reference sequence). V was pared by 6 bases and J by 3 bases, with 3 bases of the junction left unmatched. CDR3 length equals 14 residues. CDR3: CASRYSGGEETQYF. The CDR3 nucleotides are TGTGCCAGCAGATATAGCGGGGGGGAAGAGACCCAGTACTTC.

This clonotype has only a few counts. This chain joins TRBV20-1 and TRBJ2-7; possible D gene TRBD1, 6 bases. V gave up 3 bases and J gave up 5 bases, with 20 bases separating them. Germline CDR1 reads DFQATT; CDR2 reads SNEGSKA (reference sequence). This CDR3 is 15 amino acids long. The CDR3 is CSARPGHGSRDEQYF. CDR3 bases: TGCAGTGCTAGGCCGGGACACGGGTCGAGGGACGAGCAGTACTTC.

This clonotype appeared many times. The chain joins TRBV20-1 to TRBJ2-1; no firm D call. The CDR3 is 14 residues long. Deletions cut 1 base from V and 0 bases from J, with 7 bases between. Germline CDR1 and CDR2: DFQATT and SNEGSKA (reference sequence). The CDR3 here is CSARGASSYNEQFF. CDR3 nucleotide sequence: TGCAGTGCTAGAGGGGCTAGCTCCTACAATGAGCAGTTCTTC.

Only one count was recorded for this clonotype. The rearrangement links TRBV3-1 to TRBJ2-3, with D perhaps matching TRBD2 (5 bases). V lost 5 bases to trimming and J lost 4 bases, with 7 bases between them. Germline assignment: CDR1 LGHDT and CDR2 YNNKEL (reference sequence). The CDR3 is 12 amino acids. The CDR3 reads CASSGSPDTQYF. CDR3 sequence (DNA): TGTGCCAGCAGCGGGAGTCCAGATACGCAGTATTTT.